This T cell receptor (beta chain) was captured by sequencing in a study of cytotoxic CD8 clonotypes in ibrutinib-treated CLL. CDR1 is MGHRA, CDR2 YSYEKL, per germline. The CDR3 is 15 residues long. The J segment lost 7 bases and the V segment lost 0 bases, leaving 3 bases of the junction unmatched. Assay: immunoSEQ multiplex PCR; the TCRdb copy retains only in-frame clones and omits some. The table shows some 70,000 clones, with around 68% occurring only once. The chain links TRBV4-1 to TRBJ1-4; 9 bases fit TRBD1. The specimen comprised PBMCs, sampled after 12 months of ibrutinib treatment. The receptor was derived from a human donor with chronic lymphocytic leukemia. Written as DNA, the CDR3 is TGCGCCAGCAGCCAAGATAACAGGGGGCGTGAAAAACTGTTTTTT. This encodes CASSQDNRGREKLFF.